These T cell receptor beta chains were read from a single sample in a study of cytomegalovirus exposure and HLA in healthy donors. Clones were sequenced by immunoSEQ multiplex PCR, and TCRdb holds only the in-frame ones, with some missing. The data hold some 110,000 clones, with 65% to 80% observed a single time. Material for sequencing was PBMCs. Every receptor here comes from a male donor in good health and CMV-seronegative. The CDR3 runs from the conserved cysteine through the conserved F or W. The order of the fields is D gene, clone size, V gene, J gene, CDR3 protein, CDR3 DNA. A D gene is named only where the DNA matches it firmly. Clone size is not always given. Where it is, it says once, few, many or a class for expanded clones.

>TRBD1|NA|TRBV7-3|TRBJ1-3
CASSLMGQPSSGNTIYF
TGTGCCAGCAGCTTAATGGGACAGCCATCCTCTGGAAACACCATATATTTT
>NA|NA|TRBV18|TRBJ1-1
CASSPRTQADTEAFF
TGTGCCAGCTCACCACGGACACAAGCCGACACTGAAGCTTTCTTT
>TRBD2|NA|TRBV9|TRBJ2-7
CASSVAGGGEQYF
TGTGCCAGCAGCGTAGCGGGAGGGGGCGAGCAGTACTTC
>TRBD2|few|TRBV19|TRBJ2-6
CASSTLAGGSGANVLTF
TGTGCCAGTAGTACCCTAGCGGGAGGTTCTGGGGCCAACGTCCTGACTTTC
>NA|NA|TRBV7-3|TRBJ2-7
CASSITYEQYF
TGTGCCAGCAGCATTACCTACGAGCAGTACTTC
>TRBD1|NA|TRBV19|TRBJ1-5
CASTADRASNQPQHF
TGTGCCAGTACCGCGGACAGGGCGAGCAATCAGCCCCAGCATTTT
>NA|NA|TRBV4-1|TRBJ2-7
CASSQERGEQYF
TGCGCCAGCAGCCAAGAGCGGGGCGAGCAGTACTTC
>NA|NA|TRBV5-8|TRBJ2-2
CASSAVRAVGELFF
TGTGCCAGCAGCGCAGTGAGGGCAGTCGGGGAGCTGTTTTTT
>TRBD2|NA|TRBV13|TRBJ2-2
CASSSTSGRIAGELFF
TGTGCCAGCAGCTCCACTAGCGGGAGAATTGCCGGGGAGCTGTTTTTT
>NA|NA|TRBV7-3|TRBJ2-3
CASSAYLSTDTQYF
TGTGCCAGCAGCGCCTACTTAAGCACAGATACGCAGTATTTT
>TRBD1|NA|TRBV15|TRBJ2-7
CATSKDRGGYEQYF
TGTGCCACCAGTAAGGACAGGGGAGGCTACGAGCAGTACTTC
>TRBD2|NA|TRBV9|TRBJ2-1
CASSVEGSGRAEYNEQFF
TGTGCCAGCAGCGTAGAGGGTAGCGGGAGGGCCGAATACAATGAGCAGTTCTTC
>NA|NA|TRBV6-1|TRBJ1-2
CASSERLRTTYGYTF
TGTGCCAGCAGTGAGCGCCTCAGGACAACCTATGGCTACACCTTC
>TRBD1|once|TRBV5-1|TRBJ2-2
CASSWGTGTGELFF
TGCGCCAGCAGCTGGGGGACAGGGACCGGGGAGCTGTTTTTT
>TRBD1|NA|TRBV4-3|TRBJ2-5
CASSQDRGYFQYF
TGCGCCAGCAGCCAAGACAGGGGGTACTTCCAGTACTTC
>NA|NA|TRBV9|TRBJ2-1
CASSVAAEQFF
TGTGCCAGCAGCGTCGCGGCCGAGCAGTTCTTC
>NA|NA|TRBV27|TRBJ1-2
CASSLTVNYGYTF
TGTGCCAGCAGTTTGACAGTTAACTATGGCTACACCTTC
>TRBD2|NA|TRBV7-2|TRBJ2-7
CASSQLAGGAYEQYF
TGTGCCAGCAGCCAATTAGCGGGAGGGGCCTACGAGCAGTACTTC
>NA|NA|TRBV30|TRBJ1-2
CAWAGFTGNYGYTF
TGTGCCTGGGCGGGCTTCACAGGGAACTATGGCTACACCTTC
>NA|once|TRBV6-1|TRBJ2-3
CASSEASGEVDTQYF
TGTGCCAGCAGTGAGGCCAGCGGAGAGGTAGATACGCAGTATTTT
>TRBD2|NA|TRBV25-1|TRBJ2-1
CASDTSSGTDPNEQFF
TGTGCCAGCGATACCTCTAGCGGGACGGATCCGAATGAGCAGTTCTTC
>TRBD1|NA|TRBV7-2|TRBJ2-3
CASSLGQGAFGTDTQYF
TGTGCCAGCAGCTTAGGACAGGGGGCATTTGGCACAGATACGCAGTATTTT
>TRBD1|few|TRBV10-3|TRBJ2-7
CAISDFGDRAYEQYF
TGTGCCATCAGTGATTTTGGGGACAGGGCCTACGAGCAGTACTTC
>NA|few|TRBV11-3|TRBJ2-7
CASSLQQTYEQYF
TGTGCCAGCAGCTTACAACAGACCTACGAGCAGTACTTC
>NA|NA|TRBV7-9|TRBJ2-7
CASSWASYEQYF
TGTGCCAGCAGCTGGGCCTCCTACGAGCAGTACTTC